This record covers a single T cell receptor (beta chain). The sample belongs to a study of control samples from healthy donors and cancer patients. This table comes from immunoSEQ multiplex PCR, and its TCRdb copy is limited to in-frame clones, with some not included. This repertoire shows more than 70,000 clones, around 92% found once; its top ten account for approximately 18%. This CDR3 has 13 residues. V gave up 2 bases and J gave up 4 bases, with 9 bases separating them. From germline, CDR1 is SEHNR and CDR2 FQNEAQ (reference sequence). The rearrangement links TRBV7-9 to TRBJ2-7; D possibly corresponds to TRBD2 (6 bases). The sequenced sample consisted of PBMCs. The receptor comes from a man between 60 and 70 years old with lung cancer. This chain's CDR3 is CASSLQGGYEQYF. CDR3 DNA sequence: TGTGCCAGCAGCTTACAGGGAGGTTACGAGCAGTACTTC.